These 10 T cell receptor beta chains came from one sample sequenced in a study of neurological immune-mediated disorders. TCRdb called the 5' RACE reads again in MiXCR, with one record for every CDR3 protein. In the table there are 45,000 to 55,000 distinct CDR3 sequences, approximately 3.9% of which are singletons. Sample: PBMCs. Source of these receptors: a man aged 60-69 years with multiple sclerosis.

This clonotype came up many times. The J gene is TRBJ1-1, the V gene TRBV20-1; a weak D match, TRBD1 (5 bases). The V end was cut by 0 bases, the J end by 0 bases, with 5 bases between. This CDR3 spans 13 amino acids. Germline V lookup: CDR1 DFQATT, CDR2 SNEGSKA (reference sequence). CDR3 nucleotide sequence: TGCAGTGCTAGAGACAGGGTGAACACTGAAGCTTTCTTT. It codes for CSARDRVNTEAFF.

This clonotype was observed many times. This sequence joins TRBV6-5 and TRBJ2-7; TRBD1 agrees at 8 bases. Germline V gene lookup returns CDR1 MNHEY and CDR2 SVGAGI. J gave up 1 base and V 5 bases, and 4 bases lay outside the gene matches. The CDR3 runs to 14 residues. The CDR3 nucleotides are TGTGCCAGCAGTCGGACAGGGAGGTCCTACGAGCAGTACTTC. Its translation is CASSRTGRSYEQYF.

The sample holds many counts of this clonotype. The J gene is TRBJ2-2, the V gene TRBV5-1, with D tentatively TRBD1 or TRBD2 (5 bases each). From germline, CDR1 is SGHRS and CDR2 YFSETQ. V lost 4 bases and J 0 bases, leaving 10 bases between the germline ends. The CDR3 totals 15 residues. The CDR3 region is CASSRRDANTGELFF. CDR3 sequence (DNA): TGCGCCAGCAGCAGAAGGGACGCGAACACCGGGGAGCTGTTTTTT.

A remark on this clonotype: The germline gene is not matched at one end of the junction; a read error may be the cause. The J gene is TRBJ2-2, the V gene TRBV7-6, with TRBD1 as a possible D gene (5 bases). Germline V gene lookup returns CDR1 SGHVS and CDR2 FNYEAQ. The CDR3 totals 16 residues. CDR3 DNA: TGTGCCATCAGCTTCGGTGGCAGGGTGAACACCGGGGAGCTGTTTTTT. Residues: CAISFGGRVNTGELFF.

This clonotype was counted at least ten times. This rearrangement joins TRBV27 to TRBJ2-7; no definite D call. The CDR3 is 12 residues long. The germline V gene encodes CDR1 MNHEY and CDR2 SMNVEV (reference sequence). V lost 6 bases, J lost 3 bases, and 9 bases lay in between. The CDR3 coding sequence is TGTGCCAGCAGCTCACGGCTCTACGAGCAGTACTTC. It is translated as CASSSRLYEQYF.

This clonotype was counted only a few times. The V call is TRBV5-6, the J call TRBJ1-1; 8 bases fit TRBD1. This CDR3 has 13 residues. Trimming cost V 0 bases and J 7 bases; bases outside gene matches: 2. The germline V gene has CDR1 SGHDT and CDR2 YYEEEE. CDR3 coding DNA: TGTGCCAGCAGCTTGGCAGGGGGCATTGAAGCTTTCTTT. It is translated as CASSLAGGIEAFF.

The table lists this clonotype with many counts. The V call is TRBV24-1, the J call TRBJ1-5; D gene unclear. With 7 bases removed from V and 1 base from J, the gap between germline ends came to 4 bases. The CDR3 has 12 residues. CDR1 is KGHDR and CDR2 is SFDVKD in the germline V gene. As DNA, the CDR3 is TGTGCCACCAGCTTAAGCAATCAGCCCCAGCATTTT. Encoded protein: CATSLSNQPQHF.

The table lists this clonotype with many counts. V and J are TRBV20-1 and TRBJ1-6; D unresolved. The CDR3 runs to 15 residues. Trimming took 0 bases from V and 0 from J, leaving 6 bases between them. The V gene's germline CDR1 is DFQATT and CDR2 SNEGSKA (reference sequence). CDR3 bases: TGCAGTGCTAGAGATGGGAGCTCCTATAATTCACCCCTCCACTTT. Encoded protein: CSARDGSSYNSPLHF.

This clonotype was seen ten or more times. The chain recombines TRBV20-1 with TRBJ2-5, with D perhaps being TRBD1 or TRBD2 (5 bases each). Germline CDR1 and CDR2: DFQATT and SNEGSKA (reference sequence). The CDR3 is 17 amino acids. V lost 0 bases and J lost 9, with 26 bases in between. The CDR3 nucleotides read TGCAGTGCTAGAGATCTGGCATTCGGGACGGGTTTAGGGGCCCAGTACTTC. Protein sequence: CSARDLAFGTGLGAQYF.

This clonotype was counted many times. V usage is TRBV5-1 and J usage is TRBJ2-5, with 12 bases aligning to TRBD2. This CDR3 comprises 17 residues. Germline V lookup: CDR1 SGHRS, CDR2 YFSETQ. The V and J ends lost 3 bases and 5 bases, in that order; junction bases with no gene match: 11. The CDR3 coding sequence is TGCGCCAGCAGCTCCTTATCACTAGCGGGAGGTGGGGAGACCCAGTACTTC. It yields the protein CASSSLSLAGGGETQYF.